The rows below give T cell receptor beta chains drawn from one sample of a study of blood T cell repertoires in COVID-19. Sequenced by immunoSEQ multiplex PCR; TCRdb stores in-frame clones only, minus some. The sample carries 95,000 to 150,000 clones, just under 80% recorded once. Sequencing was performed on peripheral blood. The receptors originated from a human donor in a cohort sampled during active COVID-19. Both conserved end residues are part of each CDR3. The D gene is left open where the match is weak. Size tells how often a clone was seen (once, few, many) or the class of an expanded clone, and some rows leave it out.

J gene,clone size,D gene,V gene,CDR3 length,CDR3 protein,CDR3 DNA
TRBJ1-2,.,TRBD1,TRBV30,14,CAWSVHRDSGGYTF,TGTGCCTGGAGTGTACACCGGGACAGCGGAGGCTACACCTTC
TRBJ1-3,once,.,TRBV2,12,CASTVAGNTIYF,TGTGCCAGCACCGTAGCTGGAAACACCATATATTTT
TRBJ1-2,.,.,TRBV19,14,CASSISGNLYGYTF,TGTGCCAGTAGTATTTCGGGGAATCTCTATGGCTACACCTTC
TRBJ1-1,.,.,TRBV18,16,CASSPLPSTTTTEAFF,TGTGCCAGCTCACCACTACCCTCGACAACCACCACTGAAGCTTTCTTT
TRBJ1-1,few,.,TRBV12-3/TRBV12-4,12,CASSFAATEAFF,TGTGCCAGCAGTTTTGCGGCGACTGAAGCTTTCTTT
TRBJ1-6,many,.,TRBV6-5,13,CASSGDKGSPLHF,TGTGCCAGCAGCGGGGACAAGGGTTCACCCCTCCACTTT
TRBJ1-1,.,.,TRBV6-5,14,CASSGGARDTEAFF,TGTGCCAGCAGCGGGGGGGCACGCGACACTGAAGCTTTCTTT
TRBJ2-1,once,TRBD2,TRBV6-5,14,CASRLAGVSNEQFF,TGTGCCAGCAGACTAGCGGGAGTTAGTAATGAGCAGTTCTTC
TRBJ2-2,few,.,TRBV15,14,CATSRDRGTGELFF,TGTGCCACCAGCAGAGATAGGGGCACCGGGGAGCTGTTTTTT
TRBJ1-5,once,TRBD1,TRBV24-1,15,CATSDRQGSGQPQHF,TGTGCCACCAGTGATCGACAGGGGTCGGGGCAGCCCCAGCATTTT
TRBJ1-2,.,.,TRBV19,16,CASSIVSGTEVYGYTF,TGTGCCAGTAGTATAGTATCCGGGACTGAGGTCTATGGCTACACCTTC
TRBJ2-4,.,.,TRBV6-2/TRBV6-3,15,CASSMLSGGRNIQYF,TGTGCCAGCAGTATGCTATCCGGGGGTAGAAACATTCAGTACTTC
TRBJ2-3,.,.,TRBV2,12,CASSELMQRQYF,TGTGCCAGCAGTGAATTGATGCAGCGGCAGTATTTT
TRBJ2-7,few,TRBD1,TRBV16,13,CASSQSRQGEQYF,TGTGCCAGCAGCCAATCCCGACAGGGCGAGCAGTACTTC
TRBJ1-2,once,TRBD1,TRBV7-2,16,CASRPGGAQPVYGYTF,TGTGCCAGCAGGCCAGGGGGCGCCCAGCCGGTCTATGGCTACACCTTC
TRBJ1-2,.,TRBD1,TRBV7-9,15,CASSLGQGANYGYTF,TGTGCCAGCAGCTTAGGGCAGGGGGCAAACTATGGCTACACCTTC
TRBJ1-1,.,.,TRBV7-8,13,CASSLAGGEMAFF,TGTGCCAGCAGCTTAGCTGGAGGGGAGATGGCTTTCTTT
TRBJ2-1,.,TRBD2,TRBV7-9,18,CASSPGSAGGPSYNEQFF,TGTGCCAGCAGCCCCGGAAGTGCGGGAGGGCCCTCCTACAATGAGCAGTTCTTC
TRBJ2-3,.,TRBD2,TRBV10-3,14,CAIKAGGPTDTQYF,TGTGCCATCAAAGCGGGAGGGCCCACAGATACGCAGTATTTT
TRBJ2-7,.,.,TRBV4-3,16,CASSQELQGTPYEQYF,TGCGCCAGCAGCCAAGAACTTCAGGGGACGCCTTACGAGCAGTACTTC
TRBJ2-7,.,TRBD1,TRBV4-1,15,CASSSRGTGPYEQYF,TGCGCCAGCAGCTCCCGGGGGACAGGTCCCTACGAGCAGTACTTC
TRBJ1-6,few,.,TRBV4-3,17,CASSQGTRTAYNSPLHF,TGCGCCAGCAGCCAAGGGACCAGGACAGCGTATAATTCACCCCTCCACTTT
TRBJ2-5,.,TRBD1,TRBV3-1/TRBV3-2,14,CASSRLGQKETQYF,TGTGCCAGCAGCCGTTTGGGACAGAAAGAGACCCAGTACTTC
TRBJ2-3,.,TRBD2,TRBV10-3,18,CAISESSIAGGRTDTQYF,TGTGCCATCAGTGAGTCGAGTATAGCGGGGGGCCGTACAGATACGCAGTATTTT
TRBJ1-1,.,TRBD1,TRBV2,18,CASSEAWTGSTLGTEAFF,TGTGCCAGCAGTGAAGCCTGGACAGGGTCCACCCTGGGGACTGAAGCTTTCTTT
TRBJ2-1,.,.,TRBV27,14,CASSPPGGHNEQFF,TGTGCCAGCAGTCCCCCTGGGGGCCACAATGAGCAGTTCTTC
TRBJ1-1,.,.,TRBV12-3/TRBV12-4,12,CASSLFSTEAFF,TGTGCCAGCAGTTTATTCAGTACTGAAGCTTTCTTT
TRBJ2-3,once,TRBD2,TRBV24-1,17,CATSDSTSGLSPDTQYF,TGTGCCACCAGTGACTCGACTAGCGGCCTATCCCCAGATACGCAGTATTTT
TRBJ2-1,many,TRBD1,TRBV12-3/TRBV12-4,13,CASRGQGGNEQFF,TGTGCCAGCAGGGGACAGGGCGGGAATGAGCAGTTCTTC
TRBJ1-1,.,.,TRBV7-6,15,CASSLYVGMNTEAFF,TGTGCCAGCAGCTTATACGTCGGTATGAACACTGAAGCTTTCTTT
TRBJ2-1,few,TRBD2,TRBV9,13,CASGLAGSHEQFF,TGTGCCAGCGGACTAGCGGGGTCCCATGAGCAGTTCTTC
TRBJ2-1,.,TRBD1,TRBV25-1,12,CASSRDRGLQFF,TGTGCCAGCAGTCGGGACAGGGGCTTGCAGTTCTTC
TRBJ1-5,.,.,TRBV28,16,CASRRGGGKNNQPQHF,TGTGCCAGCAGGCGGGGAGGGGGGAAGAATAATCAGCCCCAGCATTTT
TRBJ1-3,.,.,TRBV28,15,CASSPHRDSGNTIYF,TGTGCCAGCAGTCCCCACAGGGATAGTGGAAACACCATATATTTT
TRBJ1-5,.,TRBD1,TRBV7-2,14,CASSTGTEYQPQHF,TGTGCCAGCAGTACGGGGACAGAGTATCAGCCCCAGCATTTT
TRBJ1-3,.,.,TRBV15,14,CATSPGDSGNTIYF,TGTGCCACCTCTCCGGGAGACTCTGGAAACACCATATATTTT
TRBJ2-1,.,.,TRBV19,14,CASSHQFSYNEQFF,TGTGCCAGTAGTCACCAGTTTTCCTACAATGAGCAGTTCTTC
TRBJ2-5,few,TRBD2,TRBV7-3,16,CASSPLAGGTWETQYF,TGTGCCAGCAGCCCCCTCGCGGGAGGAACGTGGGAGACCCAGTACTTC
TRBJ1-1,many,.,TRBV7-9,11,CASSLFAEAFF,TGTGCCAGCAGCTTATTCGCTGAAGCTTTCTTT
TRBJ2-7,.,TRBD2,TRBV19,15,CASSIGLAGTYEQYF,TGTGCCAGTAGTATCGGACTAGCGGGGACTTACGAGCAGTACTTC
TRBJ1-6,.,.,TRBV28,14,CASAMDTYNSPLHF,TGTGCCTCAGCAATGGACACTTATAATTCACCCCTCCACTTT
TRBJ1-5,.,TRBD1,TRBV18,13,CASSSDRGQPQHF,TGTGCCAGCTCATCGGACAGGGGGCAGCCCCAGCATTTT